These 9 T cell receptor beta chains were sequenced from one sample in a study of OX40 agonist ivuxolimab in advanced cancers. Profiling relied on immunoSEQ multiplex PCR, and the TCRdb table lists in-frame clones only, not all of them. Here the sample spans tens of thousands of clones, 85% to 90% being singletons. Sequencing was performed on CD4+ or CD8+ T cells sorted from blood, taken in a trial of the OX40 agonist ivuxolimab. The receptors here all came from an adult with an advanced solid tumor such as melanoma, head and neck, liver or kidney cancer.

This chain connects TRBV28 to TRBJ1-3, with D hard to call. V was shortened by 6 bases and J by 0 bases, with 12 bases between the two germline ends. Germline V gives CDR1 MDHEN, CDR2 SYDVKM. The CDR3 runs to 15 residues. The CDR3 sequence: CASSISPSSGNTIYF. The CDR3 bases are TGTGCCAGCAGCATCAGTCCTAGCTCTGGAAACACCATATATTTT.

The genes are TRBV27 and TRBJ2-6; D possibly matches TRBD1 or TRBD2 (6 bases each). The germline V gene encodes CDR1 MNHEY and CDR2 SMNVEV (reference sequence). CDR3 length: 17 amino acids. Deletions cut 6 bases from V and 2 bases from J, with 17 bases between. As DNA, the CDR3 is TGTGCCAGCAGGGATACAGGGAGGCAAACTGGGGCCAACGTCCTGACTTTC. It codes for CASRDTGRQTGANVLTF.

The J gene is TRBJ2-2, the V gene TRBV11-2; TRBD1 is a possible D gene (6 bases). Germline V gives CDR1 SGHAT, CDR2 FQNNGV. The length of the CDR3 is 15 residues. V was shortened by 7 bases and J by 4 bases, with 16 bases between the two germline ends. The DNA of the CDR3 is TGTGCCAGCACTATAGGGGCAGGGGTCACCGGGGAGCTGTTTTTT. The encoded protein is CASTIGAGVTGELFF.

The chain has TRBV28 and TRBJ2-1; 8 bases are shared with TRBD2. The trim removed 4 bases at V and 2 bases at J, leaving 7 bases unmatched. There are 16 residues in the CDR3. Germline CDR1 reads MDHEN; CDR2 reads SYDVKM. CDR3 nucleotide sequence: TGTGCCAGCAGTTCCACGGGGGGGCGGGCCTACAATGAGCAGTTCTTC. This translates into CASSSTGGRAYNEQFF.

The chain joins TRBV7-3 to TRBJ1-2, with TRBD1 identical over 8 bases. Unmatched junction bases numbered 12, after V lost 5 bases and J lost 13 bases. CDR3 length: 13 amino acids. Germline V lookup: CDR1 SGHTA, CDR2 FQGTGA. The CDR3 DNA sequence: TGTGCCAGCAGCCCTCAGCCAGGGGGCGAGGGCACCTTC. Protein: CASSPQPGGEGTF.

The chain couples TRBV5-4 to TRBJ2-1; TRBD2 agrees at 7 bases. The CDR3 extends over 15 amino acids. V trimming: 5 bases; J trimming: 7 bases; junction bases outside the gene matches: 12. In germline, CDR1 is SGHNT, CDR2 YYREEE (reference sequence). The CDR3 nucleotides read TGTGCCAGCAGACCGCCGGGGGGACGCTCAAATGAGCAGTTCTTC. This codes for CASRPPGGRSNEQFF.

This chain uses TRBV28 with TRBJ1-1; D remains ambiguous. The CDR3 sequence is 15 residues long. Trimming pared 7 bases from V and 1 base from J, leaving 16 bases between. CDR1 MDHEN and CDR2 SYDVKM come from the germline V gene. The CDR3 bases are TGTGCCAGCAATGACTTCTCACAAGGGAACACTGAAGCTTTCTTT. It translates to CASNDFSQGNTEAFF. The whole variable domain, filled in from reference TRBV28 and TRBJ1-1, reads DVKVTQSSRYLVKRTGEKVFLECVQDMDHENMFWYRQDPGLGLRLIYFSYDVKMKEKGDIPEGYSVSREKKERFSLILESASTNQTSMYLCASNDFSQGNTEAFFGQGTRLTVV.

This sequence joins TRBV4-1 and TRBJ1-4; D not resolved. Germline loops: CDR1 MGHRA, CDR2 YSYEKL. V gave up 1 base and J gave up 5 bases, with 5 bases separating them. The CDR3 has 13 residues. The CDR3 loop is CASSQVLNEKLFF. The CDR3 region has the DNA TGCGCCAGCAGCCAAGTCCTCAATGAAAAACTGTTTTTT.

This clone has a handful of counts. The chain couples TRBV11-2 to TRBJ2-7, with no clear D. From germline, CDR1 is SGHAT and CDR2 FQNNGV. V lost 5 bases and J lost 4, with 9 bases in between. This CDR3 has 12 amino acids. DNA of the CDR3: TGTGCCAGCAGCCAAGGCCCTTACGAGCAGTACTTC. Protein: CASSQGPYEQYF.